This TCR beta chain was retrieved from a study of blood T cell repertoires in COVID-19. Study context: Researchers got acute and convalescent COVID-19 samples from the United States, Italy and Spain.

Germline V gene sequence: CDR1 LNHDA, CDR2 SQIVND (reference sequence). The CDR3 has 13 residues. The V segment lost 11 bases and the J segment 7 bases; nucleotides outside the gene matches: 9. The repertoire was sequenced with immunoSEQ multiplex PCR; TCRdb's copy has only in-frame clones and lacks some. In the table there are approximately 470,000 clones, roughly 87% of which are singletons. Sequenced material: PBMCs or T cells enriched from blood (not recorded which). This TCR was sampled from a woman under 30 who had recovered from COVID-19. J is TRBJ1-2 and V is TRBV19; the match to TRBD1 covers 11 bases. In DNA, the CDR3 is TGTGCCGCAACCAGGGACAGGGGGTTTGGCTACACCTTC. Amino acids: CAATRDRGFGYTF.